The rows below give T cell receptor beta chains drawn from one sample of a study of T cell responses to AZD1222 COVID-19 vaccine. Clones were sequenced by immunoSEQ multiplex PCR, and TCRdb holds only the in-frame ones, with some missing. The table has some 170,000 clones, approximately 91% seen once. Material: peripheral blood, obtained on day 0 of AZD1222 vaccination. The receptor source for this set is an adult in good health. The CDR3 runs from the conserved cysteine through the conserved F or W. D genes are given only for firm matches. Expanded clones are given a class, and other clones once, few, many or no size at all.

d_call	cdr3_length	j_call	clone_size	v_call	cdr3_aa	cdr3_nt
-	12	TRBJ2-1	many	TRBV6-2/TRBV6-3	CASSLTYNEQFF	TGTGCCAGCAGCCTGACTTACAATGAGCAGTTCTTC
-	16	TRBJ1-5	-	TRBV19	CASIGRERGSNQPQHF	TGTGCCAGTATAGGGCGGGAGAGGGGTAGCAATCAGCCCCAGCATTTT
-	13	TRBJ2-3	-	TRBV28	CASSLDQLDTQYF	TGTGCCAGCAGTTTAGACCAATTGGATACGCAGTATTTT
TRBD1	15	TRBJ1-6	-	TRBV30	CAWTTGVSYNSPLHF	TGTGCCTGGACCACAGGGGTCTCCTATAATTCACCCCTCCACTTT
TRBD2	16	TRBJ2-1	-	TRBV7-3	CASSLTPSGTSDEQFF	TGTGCCAGCAGCCTCACACCTTCCGGGACTAGCGATGAGCAGTTCTTC
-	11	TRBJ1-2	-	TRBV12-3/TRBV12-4	CASSHRGGYTF	TGTGCCAGCAGTCACCGGGGTGGCTACACCTTC
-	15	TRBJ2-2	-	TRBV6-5	CASSSGLLNTGELFF	TGTGCCAGCAGTTCAGGATTGTTGAACACCGGGGAGCTGTTTTTT
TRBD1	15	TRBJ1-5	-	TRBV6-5	CASRGQGVSNQPQHF	TGTGCCAGCAGAGGACAGGGTGTCAGCAATCAGCCCCAGCATTTT
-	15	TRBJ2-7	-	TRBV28	CASSSPAGETYEQYF	TGTGCCAGCAGTTCCCCGGCAGGGGAAACCTACGAGCAGTACTTC
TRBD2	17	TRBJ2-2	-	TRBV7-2	CASSSAASGSNSGELFF	TGTGCCAGCAGCTCCGCCGCTAGCGGGAGTAACTCCGGGGAGCTGTTTTTT
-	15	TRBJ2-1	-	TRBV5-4	CASSTGTPRPNEQFF	TGTGCCAGCAGCACCGGGACCCCGAGGCCCAATGAGCAGTTCTTC
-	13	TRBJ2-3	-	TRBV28	CASSWWSTDTQYF	TGTGCCAGCAGTTGGTGGAGCACAGATACGCAGTATTTT
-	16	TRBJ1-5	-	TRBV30	CAWSVRGGPGNQPQHF	TGTGCCTGGAGTGTACGCGGAGGACCTGGGAATCAGCCCCAGCATTTT
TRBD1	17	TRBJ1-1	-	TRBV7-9	CASSLGSGTGKNTEAFF	TGTGCCAGCAGCTTAGGATCAGGGACAGGGAAAAACACTGAAGCTTTCTTT
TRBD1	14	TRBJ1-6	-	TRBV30	CAWNGQGRNSPLHF	TGTGCCTGGAACGGACAGGGCCGTAATTCACCCCTCCACTTT
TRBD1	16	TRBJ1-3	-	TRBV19	CASHRGFSSSGNTIYF	TGTGCCAGTCACAGGGGGTTTTCGAGCTCTGGAAACACCATATATTTT
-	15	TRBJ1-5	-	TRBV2	CASSLTGLSNQPQHF	TGTGCCAGCAGCCTCACAGGGCTTAGCAATCAGCCCCAGCATTTT
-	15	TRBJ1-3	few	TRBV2	CASSEDRVDGNTIYF	TGTGCCAGCAGTGAAGATAGGGTGGATGGAAACACCATATATTTT
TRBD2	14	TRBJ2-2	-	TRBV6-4	CASSRGGNTGELFF	TGTGCCAGCAGTCGCGGGGGAAACACCGGGGAGCTGTTTTTT
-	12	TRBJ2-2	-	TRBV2	CASRQPIGELFF	TGTGCCAGCAGACAACCGATCGGGGAGCTGTTTTTT
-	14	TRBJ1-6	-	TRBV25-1	CASAVAAPNSPLHF	TGTGCCAGCGCAGTGGCAGCCCCGAATTCACCCCTCCACTTT
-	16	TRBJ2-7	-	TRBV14	CASSPKAGDVRYEQYF	TGTGCCAGCAGCCCTAAAGCCGGGGACGTTCGATACGAGCAGTACTTC
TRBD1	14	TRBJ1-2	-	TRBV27	CASSLSTGVFGYTF	TGTGCCAGCAGTTTATCGACAGGGGTTTTTGGCTACACCTTC
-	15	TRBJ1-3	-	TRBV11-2	CASSPPRVPGNTIYF	TGTGCCAGCAGCCCCCCGCGGGTTCCTGGAAACACCATATATTTT
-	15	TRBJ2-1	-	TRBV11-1	CASSLAGPLDNEQFF	TGTGCCAGCAGCTTAGCTGGCCCCCTTGACAATGAGCAGTTCTTC
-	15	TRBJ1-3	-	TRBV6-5	CASSNNGISGNTIYF	TGTGCCAGCAGTAATAACGGAATCTCTGGAAACACCATATATTTT
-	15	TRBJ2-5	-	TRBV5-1	CASSARPGPQETQYF	TGCGCCAGCAGCGCCCGCCCAGGTCCTCAAGAGACCCAGTACTTC
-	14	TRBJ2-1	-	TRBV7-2	CASSLAGQAGEQFF	TGTGCCAGCAGCTTAGCCGGCCAGGCTGGTGAGCAGTTCTTC
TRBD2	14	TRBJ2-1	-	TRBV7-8	CASSSGLANNEQFF	TGTGCCAGCAGCTCGGGACTAGCAAACAATGAGCAGTTCTTC
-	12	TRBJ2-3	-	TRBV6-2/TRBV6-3	CASSEEGDTQYF	TGTGCCAGCAGCGAAGAAGGAGATACGCAGTATTTT
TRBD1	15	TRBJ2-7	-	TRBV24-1	CATSDSGQGLNEQYF	TGTGCCACCAGTGACTCTGGACAGGGTCTGAACGAGCAGTACTTC
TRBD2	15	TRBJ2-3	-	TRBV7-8	CASSPGTTRADTQYF	TGTGCCAGCAGCCCCGGGACTACCAGGGCAGATACGCAGTATTTT
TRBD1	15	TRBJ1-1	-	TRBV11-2	CASSGGGQGSTEAFF	TGTGCCAGCAGCGGGGGTGGACAGGGTAGCACTGAAGCTTTCTTT
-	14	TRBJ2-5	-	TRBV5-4	CASSLGGTWETQYF	TGTGCCAGCAGCTTGGGGGGGACTTGGGAGACCCAGTACTTC
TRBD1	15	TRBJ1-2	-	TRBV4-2	CASSPGQGAQYGYTF	TGTGCCAGCAGCCCAGGACAGGGGGCTCAATATGGCTACACCTTC
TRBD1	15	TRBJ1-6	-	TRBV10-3	CAITAEGQGNSPLHF	TGTGCCATCACCGCCGAGGGACAGGGCAATTCACCCCTCCACTTT
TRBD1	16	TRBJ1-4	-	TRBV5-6	CASSRGTDPTNEKLFF	TGTGCCAGCAGCCGCGGGACAGACCCAACTAATGAAAAACTGTTTTTT
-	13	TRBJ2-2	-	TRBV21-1	CASGTRNTGELFF	TGTGCCAGCGGGACTAGGAACACCGGGGAGCTGTTTTTT
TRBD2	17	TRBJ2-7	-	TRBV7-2	CASSFPSRLAGEYEQYF	TGTGCCAGCAGCTTTCCCTCCCGACTAGCGGGAGAGTACGAGCAGTACTTC
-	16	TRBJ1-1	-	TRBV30	CGLTRQTGPKATEAFF	TGTGGCTTGACAAGACAAACGGGCCCGAAGGCCACTGAAGCTTTCTTT
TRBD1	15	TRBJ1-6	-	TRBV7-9	CASSTGTGGSSPLHF	TGTGCCAGCAGCACCGGGACAGGGGGCAGTTCACCCCTCCACTTT
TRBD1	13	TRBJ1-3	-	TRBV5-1	CASSSTGGNTIYF	TGCGCCAGCAGCTCGACAGGGGGAAACACCATATATTTT
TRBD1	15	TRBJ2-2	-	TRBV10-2	CASKRQGVNTGELFF	TGCGCCAGCAAGAGACAGGGGGTGAACACCGGGGAGCTGTTTTTT
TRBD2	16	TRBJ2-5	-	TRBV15	CATSRNSGRGEETQYF	TGTGCCACCAGCAGAAATAGCGGGAGAGGTGAAGAGACCCAGTACTTC
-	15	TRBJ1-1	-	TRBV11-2	CASSSGGFGGTEAFF	TGTGCCAGCAGCTCCGGCGGGTTCGGGGGCACTGAAGCTTTCTTT
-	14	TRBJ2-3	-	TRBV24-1	CATGGAGVTDTQYF	TGTGCCACCGGGGGGGCAGGCGTGACAGATACGCAGTATTTT
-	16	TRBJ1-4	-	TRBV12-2	CASRLVRQGGDEKLFF	TGTGCAAGTCGCTTAGTGAGACAGGGAGGAGACGAAAAACTGTTTTTT
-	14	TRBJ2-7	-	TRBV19	CASSTYLSSYEQYF	TGTGCCAGTAGCACATACCTAAGTTCCTACGAGCAGTACTTC
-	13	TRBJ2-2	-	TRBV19	CASTNGETAWLFF	TGTGCCAGTACTAATGGGGAGACGGCGTGGCTGTTTTTT
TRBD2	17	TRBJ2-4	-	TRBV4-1	CASSQPGGGRGKNIQYF	TGCGCCAGCAGCCAGCCCGGGGGAGGGAGAGGCAAAAACATTCAGTACTTC
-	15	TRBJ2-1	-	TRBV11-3	CASSLSRGRHNEQFF	TGTGCCAGCAGCTTAAGCCGGGGTCGGCACAATGAGCAGTTCTTC
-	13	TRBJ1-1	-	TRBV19	CASSPGPNTEAFF	TGTGCCAGTAGTCCCGGACCGAACACTGAAGCTTTCTTT
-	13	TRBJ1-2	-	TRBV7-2	CASSLVAGEGYTF	TGTGCCAGCAGCTTAGTGGCAGGGGAAGGCTACACCTTC
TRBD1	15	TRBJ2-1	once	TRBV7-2	CASSSQGVGNNEQFF	TGTGCCAGCAGCTCACAGGGGGTCGGAAACAATGAGCAGTTCTTC
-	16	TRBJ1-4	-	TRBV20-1	CSASRGPIATNEKLFF	TGCAGTGCTAGTCGCGGCCCGATCGCGACTAATGAAAAACTGTTTTTT
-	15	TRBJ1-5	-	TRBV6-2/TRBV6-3	CASSYRAGPNQPQHF	TGTGCCAGCAGTTACCGGGCGGGTCCCAATCAGCCCCAGCATTTT
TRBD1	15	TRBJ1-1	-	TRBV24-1	CATSDTGTGNTEAFF	TGTGCCACCAGTGACACCGGGACAGGAAACACTGAAGCTTTCTTT
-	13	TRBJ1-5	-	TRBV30	CAWSVREGKPQHF	TGTGCCTGGAGTGTGAGAGAAGGGAAGCCCCAGCATTTT